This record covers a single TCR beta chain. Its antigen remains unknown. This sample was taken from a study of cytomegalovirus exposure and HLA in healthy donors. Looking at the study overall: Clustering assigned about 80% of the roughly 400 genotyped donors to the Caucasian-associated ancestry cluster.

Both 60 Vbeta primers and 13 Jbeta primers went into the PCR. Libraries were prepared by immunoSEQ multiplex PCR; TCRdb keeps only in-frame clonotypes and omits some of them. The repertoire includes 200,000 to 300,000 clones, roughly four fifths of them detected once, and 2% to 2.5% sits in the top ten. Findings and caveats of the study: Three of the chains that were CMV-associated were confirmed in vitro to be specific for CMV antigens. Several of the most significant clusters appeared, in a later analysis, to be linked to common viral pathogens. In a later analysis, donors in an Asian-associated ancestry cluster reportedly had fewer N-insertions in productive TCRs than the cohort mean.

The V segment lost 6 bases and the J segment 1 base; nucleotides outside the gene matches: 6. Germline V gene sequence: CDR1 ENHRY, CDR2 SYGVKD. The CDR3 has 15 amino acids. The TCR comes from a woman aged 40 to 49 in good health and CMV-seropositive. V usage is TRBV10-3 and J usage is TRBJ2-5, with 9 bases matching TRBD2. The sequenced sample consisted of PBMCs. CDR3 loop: CAIRNPTSGQETQYF. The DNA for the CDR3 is TGTGCCATCAGGAACCCGACTAGCGGCCAAGAGACCCAGTACTTC.